The next 26 T cell receptor beta chains were all read from a single sample in a study of T cells expressing NK-cell markers. TCRdb processed the 5' RACE reads again and assigns one entry to each CDR3 protein, with no DNA. The sample shows 200,000 to 300,000 distinct CDR3 sequences, and around 4.2% sits with its ten largest clones. Specimen: blood T cells: a sorted CD56 or NKG2C T cell subset, CD4+ or CD8+ T cells, or bulk PBMC T cells (not recorded which). Source of these receptors: a woman aged 18 to 75 in good health.

This rearrangement joins TRBV18 to TRBJ2-2. Germline V gene sequence: CDR1 KGHSH, CDR2 LQKENI. The CDR3 is 14 amino acids. CDR3 sequence: CASSPVMNTGELFF. Combining the CDR3 with reference TRBV18 and TRBJ2-2 gives the whole variable domain NAGVMQNPRHLVRRRGQEARLRCSPMKGHSHVYWYRQLPEEGLKFMVYLQKENIIDESGMPKERFSAEFPKEGPSILRIQQVVRGDSAAYFCASSPVMNTGELFFGEGSRLTVL.

The chain is built from TRBV28 and TRBJ1-1; the D call from TCRdb, TRBD1, cannot be confirmed without DNA. CDR3 length equals 17 residues. From germline, CDR1 is MDHEN and CDR2 SYDVKM. CDR3: CASSTGTGFLLNTEAFF.

The V call is TRBV7-2, the J call TRBJ2-1; checking the TCRdb D call of TRBD2 is not possible without DNA. This CDR3 spans 15 amino acids. CDR1 is SGHTA, CDR2 FQGNSA, per germline. This CDR3 reads CASSTAGTRLPEQFF. The variable domain in full, completed from reference TRBV7-2 and TRBJ2-1, reads GAGVSQSPSNKVTEKGKDVELRCDPISGHTALYWYRQSLGQGLEFLIYFQGNSAPDKSGLPSDRFSAERTGGSVSTLTIQRTQQEDSAVYLCASSTAGTRLPEQFFGPGTRLTVL.

The chain has TRBV18 and TRBJ2-4. Germline CDR1 reads KGHSH; CDR2 reads LQKENI. This CDR3 contains 12 residues. The CDR3 reads CASSPQENIQYF.

The chain joins TRBV20-1 to TRBJ2-1; there is no DNA to check the TCRdb D call of TRBD2. Per the germline V gene, CDR1 is DFQATT and CDR2 is SNEGSKA (reference sequence). This CDR3 is built from 15 residues. CDR3: CSARDGRERTNEQFF.

The genes are TRBV3-1 and TRBJ1-6. The CDR3 is 17 amino acids. CDR1 LGHDT and CDR2 YNNKEL come from the germline V gene (reference sequence). This CDR3 reads CASSQEGQAKRGSPLHF.

CDR3 amino acids: CASSLGIQGSQPQHF. V usage is TRBV5-8 and J usage is TRBJ1-5; TCRdb outputs TRBD1, but without DNA this stays unchecked. Germline V gene lookup returns CDR1 SGHTS and CDR2 YDEGEE. The CDR3 sequence is 15 residues long.

This rearrangement joins TRBV10-3 to TRBJ1-1; TCRdb designates TRBD1, a call that cannot be tested without DNA. Germline-derived CDR1 and CDR2 are ENHRY and SYGVKD. The CDR3 extends over 14 amino acids. The CDR3: CAISPGTVITEAFF.

The chain couples TRBV12-3 or TRBV12-4 to TRBJ2-7. The CDR3 runs to 11 residues. The CDR3 reads CASSGSYEQYF.

The CDR3: CASSFRVASNQPQHF. The V and J genes are TRBV19 and TRBJ1-5; TCRdb picks TRBD1, but there is no DNA to check that call. Germline values: CDR1 LNHDA, CDR2 SQIVND (reference sequence). The CDR3 consists of 15 residues.

V is TRBV20-1 and J is TRBJ1-2; TCRdb calls TRBD1, which cannot be checked without DNA. Germline CDR1 and CDR2: DFQATT and SNEGSKA (reference sequence). This CDR3 has 16 residues. CDR3 protein: CSASRDRDIGGYGYTF.

This chain uses TRBV5-5 with TRBJ1-1; absent DNA, TCRdb's TRBD1 call cannot be checked. The germline V gene has CDR1 SGHKS and CDR2 YYEKEE (reference sequence). This CDR3 region has 13 residues. The CDR3: CASSPGPALGAFF. Drawing the rest from reference TRBV5-5 and TRBJ1-1, the complete variable domain is DAGVTQSPTHLIKTRGQQVTLRCSPISGHKSVSWYQQVLGQGPQFIFQYYEKEERGRGNFPDRFSARQFPNYSSELNVNALLLGDSALYLCASSPGPALGAFFGQGTRLTVV.

The rearrangement links TRBV18 to TRBJ2-5. CDR3 size: 11 residues. From germline, CDR1 is KGHSH and CDR2 LQKENI. CDR3: CASSPEETQYF.

The V and J genes are TRBV11-2 and TRBJ2-4. Germline V gives CDR1 SGHAT, CDR2 FQNNGV. The CDR3 consists of 17 residues. The CDR3 reads CASSLDFSRLGKNIQYF.

This sequence joins TRBV20-1 and TRBJ2-2; TCRdb's D gene call, TRBD1, goes unchecked for lack of DNA. The length of the CDR3 is 15 residues. CDR1 is DFQATT and CDR2 is SNEGSKA in the germline V gene (reference sequence). The CDR3 protein is CSARDAGAYTGELFF.

V usage is TRBV30 and J usage is TRBJ2-7; TCRdb lists TRBD2, though no DNA is available to test this call. Per germline, CDR1 GTSNPN and CDR2 SVGIG (reference sequence). The CDR3 is 13 residues long. The CDR3 is CAWSTPSGRGQYF.

The V and J genes are TRBV18 and TRBJ2-2; as DNA is missing, the TRBD1 call by TCRdb cannot be tested. CDR3 length: 16 amino acids. Germline V lookup: CDR1 KGHSH, CDR2 LQKENI. This CDR3 is CASSPLTGTNTGELFF.

This chain connects TRBV18 to TRBJ1-1; checking the TCRdb D call of TRBD1 is not possible without DNA. CDR1 is KGHSH, CDR2 LQKENI, per germline. CDR3 length equals 14 residues. CDR3: CASSPRERNTEAFF.

V usage is TRBV3-1 and J usage is TRBJ1-5; the TCRdb D gene call, TRBD1, has no DNA to confirm it. The length of the CDR3 is 15 residues. Germline V CDR1 and CDR2: LGHDT, YNNKEL (reference sequence). The CDR3 reads CASSRSDRAREPQHF.

The chain is built from TRBV18 and TRBJ2-7. This CDR3 has 14 residues. Germline CDR1 KGHSH, CDR2 LQKENI. The CDR3 sequence: CASSPSGSSYEQYF.

The J gene is TRBJ1-1, the V gene TRBV5-1. Germline V lookup: CDR1 SGHRS, CDR2 YFSETQ. The CDR3 is made up of 14 amino acids. The CDR3 protein is CASSLVDGFTEAFF.

This rearrangement joins TRBV5-1 to TRBJ2-7; absent DNA, TCRdb's TRBD2 call cannot be checked. The CDR3 runs to 14 residues. Germline V lookup: CDR1 SGHRS, CDR2 YFSETQ. The CDR3 sequence is CASSLGSGANEQYF.

The V and J genes are TRBV5-1 and TRBJ2-5; TCRdb gives TRBD2 as the D gene, but with no DNA this cannot be confirmed. Germline loops: CDR1 SGHRS, CDR2 YFSETQ. The CDR3 length is 19 residues. The CDR3 protein is CASSFGSGGARRYSETQYF.

The J gene is TRBJ2-3, the V gene TRBV7-2; TCRdb designates TRBD1, a call that cannot be tested without DNA. This CDR3 spans 15 amino acids. CDR1 is SGHTA, CDR2 FQGNSA, per germline. Here the CDR3 reads CASSLSGGSSNTQYF. Looking up the rest from reference TRBV7-2 and TRBJ2-3 gives the full variable domain: GAGVSQSPSNKVTEKGKDVELRCDPISGHTALYWYRQSLGQGLEFLIYFQGNSAPDKSGLPSDRFSAERTGGSVSTLTIQRTQQEDSAVYLCASSLSGGSSNTQYFGPGTRLTVL.

V gene TRBV30 combines with J gene TRBJ1-1. Germline CDR1 is GTSNPN and CDR2 is SVGIG (reference sequence). The CDR3 totals 15 residues. CDR3: CAWSPLRVGNTEAFF.

The chain carries TRBV29-1 and TRBJ2-1; TCRdb returns TRBD1, unconfirmable since there is no DNA. Germline CDR1 and CDR2: SQVTM and ANQGSEA. CDR3 length: 14 residues. The CDR3: CSVGRGGFRNEQFF.